Detailed here is one T cell receptor (beta chain). Unmatched junction bases numbered 3, after V lost 7 bases and J lost 7 bases. The germline gives CDR1 DFQATT, CDR2 SNEGSKA (reference sequence). The CDR3 length is 12 residues. After extraction with the RNeasy kit, roughly 0.5 to 1 ug of the RNA was reverse transcribed using random hexamers. One entry per CDR3 protein results from TCRdb running MiXCR on the immunoSEQ multiplex PCR reads. The table has about 130,000 distinct CDR3 sequences, approximately 93% seen once; the top ten hold roughly 0.3%. These data come from a study of CD8 T cells in Susac syndrome.

The source of this sequence is a human donor with multiple sclerosis. Sequencing was done on a sample of CD8+ T cells from PBMCs. This rearrangement joins TRBV20-1 to TRBJ2-1; 11 bases are a match to TRBD2. The chain's CDR3 is CSGLAGKNEQFF. CDR3 nucleotide sequence: TGCAGTGGACTAGCGGGGAAAAATGAGCAGTTCTTC.